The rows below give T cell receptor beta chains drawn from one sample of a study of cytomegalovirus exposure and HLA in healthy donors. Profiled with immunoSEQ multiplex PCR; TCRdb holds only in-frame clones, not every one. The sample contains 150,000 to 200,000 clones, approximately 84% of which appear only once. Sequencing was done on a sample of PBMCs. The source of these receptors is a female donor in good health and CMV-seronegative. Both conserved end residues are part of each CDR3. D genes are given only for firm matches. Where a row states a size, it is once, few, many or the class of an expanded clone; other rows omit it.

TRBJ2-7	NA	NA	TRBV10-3	TGTGCCATCAGTGGGGAAGAGGCGGGCGAGCAGTACTTC	CAISGEEAGEQYF
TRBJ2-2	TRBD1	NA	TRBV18	TGTGCCAGCTCACGCGAAGCCCGGGACAGGGGATTCACCGGGGAGCTGTTTTTT	CASSREARDRGFTGELFF
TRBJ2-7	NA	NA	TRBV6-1	TGTGCCAGCAGTGAACTGGCAAGAGAGCAGTACTTC	CASSELAREQYF
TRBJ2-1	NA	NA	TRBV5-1	TGCGCCAGCAGCTACCTGGACGGAACGGGATCGGAGCAGTTCTTC	CASSYLDGTGSEQFF
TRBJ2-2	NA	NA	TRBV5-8	TGTGCCAGCAGCTTTTTTTTGGCGAGCGATAACACCGGGGAGCTGTTTTTT	CASSFFLASDNTGELFF
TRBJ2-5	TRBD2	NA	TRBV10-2	TGCGCCAGCAGTGCCCCAACCGGGACTAGCGGGGGGAAAGAGTACTTC	CASSAPTGTSGGKEYF
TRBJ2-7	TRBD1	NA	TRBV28	TGTGCCAGCAGTCTGACCGGGACAGGGGGCGTTATAGACGAGCAGTACTTC	CASSLTGTGGVIDEQYF
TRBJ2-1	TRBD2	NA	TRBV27	TGTGCCAGCAGTTTATCGGCCCTAGCGGGACTTTACAATGAGCAGTTCTTC	CASSLSALAGLYNEQFF
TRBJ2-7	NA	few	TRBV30	TGTGCCTGGACAGGGAATGGTTACGAGCAGTACTTC	CAWTGNGYEQYF
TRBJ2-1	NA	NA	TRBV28	TGTGCCAGCAGCTTACTTAATGAGCAGTTCTTC	CASSLLNEQFF
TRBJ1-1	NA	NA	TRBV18	TGTGCCAGCTCACCCAGGGTGGCCACTGAAGCTTTCTTT	CASSPRVATEAFF
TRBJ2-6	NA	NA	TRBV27	TGTGCCAGCAGTTTATGGCAGGGCTCTGGGGCCAACGTCCTGACTTTC	CASSLWQGSGANVLTF
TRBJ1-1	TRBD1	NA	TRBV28	TGTGCCAGCAGTCAGGGGGCTTTGGACACTGAAGCTTTCTTT	CASSQGALDTEAFF
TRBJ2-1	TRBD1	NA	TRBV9	TGTGCCAGCAGCGAGTGGACAGGGGGCCCTAGCTCCTACAATGAGCAGTTCTTC	CASSEWTGGPSSYNEQFF
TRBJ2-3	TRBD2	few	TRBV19	TGTGCCAGTAGTGATCCGGGACTAGTCACAGATACGCAGTATTTT	CASSDPGLVTDTQYF
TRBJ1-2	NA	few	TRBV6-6	TGTGCCAGCAGTTTGCCCGGGGAGAATGGCTACACCTTC	CASSLPGENGYTF
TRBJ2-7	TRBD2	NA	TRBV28	TGTGCCATCGGGGGGATTAGGGCCTACGAGCAGTACTTC	CAIGGIRAYEQYF
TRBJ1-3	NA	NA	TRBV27	TGTGCCAGCAGTTTATCGAGTGTCTCTGGAAACACCATATATTTT	CASSLSSVSGNTIYF
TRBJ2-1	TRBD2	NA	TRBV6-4	TGTGCCAGCAGTGTTGAAGGGACTAGCGGGGCGTTAAATGAGCAGTTCTTC	CASSVEGTSGALNEQFF
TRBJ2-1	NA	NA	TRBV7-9	TGTTCCAGCAGCTTAGGTTTAGCGGACTTCCTTCGCCACAATGAGCAGTTCTTC	CSSSLGLADFLRHNEQFF
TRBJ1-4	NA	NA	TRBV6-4	TGTGCCAGCAGTTTTAACAGGGTGCGAGATGAAAAACTGTTTTTT	CASSFNRVRDEKLFF
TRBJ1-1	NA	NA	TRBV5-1	TGCGCCAGCAGCTTGGGGACAGACTTTATGAACACTGAAGCTTTCTTT	CASSLGTDFMNTEAFF
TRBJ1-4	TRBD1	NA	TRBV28	TGTGCCAGCAGTTCAGGGGGCGCGGGCGAAAAACTGTTTTTT	CASSSGGAGEKLFF
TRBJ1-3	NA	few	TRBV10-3	TGTGCCGCTGCAGAAGCTGGAAACACCATATATTTT	CAAAEAGNTIYF
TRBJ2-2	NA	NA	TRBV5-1	TGCGCCAGCAGCCTAGCACCTCAGAACACCGGGGAGCTGTTTTTT	CASSLAPQNTGELFF
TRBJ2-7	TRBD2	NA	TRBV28	TGTGCCAGCAGGGCCGGACTAGCGGGAGCTTGGGAGCAGTACTTC	CASRAGLAGAWEQYF
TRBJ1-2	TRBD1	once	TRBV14	TGTGCCAGCAGCCAAGGACAGGGCTATGGCTACACCTTC	CASSQGQGYGYTF
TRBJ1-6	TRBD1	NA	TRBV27	TGTGCCAGCACCAAATTCGGGGTACAGGGGGTGAATTCACCCCTCCACTTT	CASTKFGVQGVNSPLHF
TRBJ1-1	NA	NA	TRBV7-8	TGTGCCAGCAGCTTAGGGAGGGAGCTGAACACTGAAGCTTTCTTT	CASSLGRELNTEAFF
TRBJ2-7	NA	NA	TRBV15	TGTGCCACCAACAAGGGGGTCAGCGGTAACTACGAGCAGTACTTC	CATNKGVSGNYEQYF
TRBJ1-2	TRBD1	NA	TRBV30	TGTGCCTGGAGGGACACAGGGGGAGGGTATGGCTACACCTTC	CAWRDTGGGYGYTF
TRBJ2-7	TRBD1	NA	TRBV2	TGTGCCAGCAGTGATTGGGGACAGGGGGCTTGGTATAGTAATTACGAGCAGTACTTC	CASSDWGQGAWYSNYEQYF
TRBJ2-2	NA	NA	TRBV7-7	TGTGCCAGCAGCTTAGATCAGGGGCGCCTTGTCACCGGGGAGCTGTTTTTT	CASSLDQGRLVTGELFF
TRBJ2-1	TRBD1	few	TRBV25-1	TGTGCCAGCACCCAACCCGGACAGGGGATAGGCTACAATGAGCAGTTCTTC	CASTQPGQGIGYNEQFF
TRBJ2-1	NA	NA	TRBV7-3	TGTGCCAGCAGCTTTACCCCGGGAGCGGGTGGCAATGAGCAGTTCTTC	CASSFTPGAGGNEQFF
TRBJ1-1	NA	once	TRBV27	TGTGCCAGCAGTTGGAGCGGGGGGCTGAACACTGAAGCTTTCTTT	CASSWSGGLNTEAFF
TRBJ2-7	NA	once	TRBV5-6	TGTGCCAGCAGCTTGCCGGGAACGAGCTCCTACGAGCAGTACTTC	CASSLPGTSSYEQYF
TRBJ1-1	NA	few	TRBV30	TGTGCCTGGAGTGTTTGGGCAGGCAGAAACACTGAAGCTTTCTTT	CAWSVWAGRNTEAFF
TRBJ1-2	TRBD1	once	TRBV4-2	TGTGCCAGCAGCCAAGTTGAGGGGGCGCAGGACTATGGCTACACCTTC	CASSQVEGAQDYGYTF
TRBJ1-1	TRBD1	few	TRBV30	TGTGCCTGGAGTGTAGGGACAGTGAACACTGAAGCTTTCTTT	CAWSVGTVNTEAFF
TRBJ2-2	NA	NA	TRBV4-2	TGTGCCAGCAGCCAAGATGAGGGTCCGAACACCGGGGAGCTGTTTTTT	CASSQDEGPNTGELFF
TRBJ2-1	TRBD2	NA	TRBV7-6	TGTGCCAGCAGCCCACCCGGGGCAGCGGGGCCTGAGCAGTTCTTC	CASSPPGAAGPEQFF
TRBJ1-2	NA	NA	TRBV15	TGTGCCACCAGTAGAGATCTCCAGGGAATTCACTATGGCTACACCTTC	CATSRDLQGIHYGYTF
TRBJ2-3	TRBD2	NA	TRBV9	TGTGCCAGCAGCACGGGAGCGGGGGGCCGCACAGATACGCAGTATTTT	CASSTGAGGRTDTQYF
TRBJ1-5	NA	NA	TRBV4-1	TGCGCCAGCAGCCAAGTATTGCGTCAGCCCCAGCATTTT	CASSQVLRQPQHF
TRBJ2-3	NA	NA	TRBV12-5	TGTGCTAGTGGTTTGGTACTAGGGGGAACGGATACGCAGTATTTT	CASGLVLGGTDTQYF
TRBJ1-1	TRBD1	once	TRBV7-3	TGTGCCAGCAGCTTGGGGACAGGGGTTACTGAAGCTTTCTTT	CASSLGTGVTEAFF
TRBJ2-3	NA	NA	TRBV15	TGTGCCACCAGCGGTATACAGCGGACAGATACGCAGTATTTT	CATSGIQRTDTQYF
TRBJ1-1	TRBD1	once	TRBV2	TGTGCCAGCAGGACAGGGGGCTCGTTTGAAGCTTTCTTT	CASRTGGSFEAFF
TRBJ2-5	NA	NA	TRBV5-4	TGTGCCAGCAGCTCGGGACTTCAGCAGCCAGAGACCCAGTACTTC	CASSSGLQQPETQYF
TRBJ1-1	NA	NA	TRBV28	TGTGCCAGCGACTCAGAGAGGGCCGGTGAAGCTTTCTTT	CASDSERAGEAFF
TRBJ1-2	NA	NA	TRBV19	TGTGCCAGTAGTAACACTTACAGGGCAGCTAACTATGGCTACACCTTC	CASSNTYRAANYGYTF
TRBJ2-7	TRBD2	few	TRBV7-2	TGTGCCAGCAGCCTCACAACTAGCGGGATCTCCTACGAGCAGTACTTC	CASSLTTSGISYEQYF
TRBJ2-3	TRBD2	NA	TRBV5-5	TGTGCCAGCAGCGGCAGACTAGCGGGAGTAGCAGATACGCAGTATTTT	CASSGRLAGVADTQYF
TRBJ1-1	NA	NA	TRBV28	TGTGCCAGCAGTTGGAGGTTGAACACTGAAGCTTTCTTT	CASSWRLNTEAFF
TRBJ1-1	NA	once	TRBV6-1	TGTGCCAGCAGCGGACAGATCAACACTGAAGCTTTCTTT	CASSGQINTEAFF
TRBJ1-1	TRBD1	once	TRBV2	TGTGCCAGCACTTTGGACAGGGGGAACACTGAAGCTTTCTTT	CASTLDRGNTEAFF
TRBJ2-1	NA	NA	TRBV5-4	TGTGCCAGCAGCCGGGACTCCGCCTCCTACAATGAGCAGTTCTTC	CASSRDSASYNEQFF